Listed below are T cell receptor beta chains from one sample, sequenced in a study of blood T cells in healthy people across ages. TCRdb reanalysed the 5' RACE reads using MiXCR and keeps one entry per CDR3 protein. The sample lists 650,000 to 800,000 distinct CDR3 sequences; around 42% were seen once. Sequencing was carried out using blood. The receptors originated from a man aged 55 to 69 in good health. CDR3s include the opening cysteine and the closing phenylalanine or tryptophan. Each record gives: CDR3 protein, V gene, clone size, J gene. Expanded clones get a size class; other rows say once, few or many, or leave the size out.

cdr3_aa: CASSFGTGGLNEQFF
v_call: TRBV7-3
clone_size: few
j_call: TRBJ2-1

cdr3_aa: CASSLVRVQTQYF
v_call: TRBV13
clone_size: few
j_call: TRBJ2-5

cdr3_aa: CASSPLGITYNEQFF
v_call: TRBV6-6
clone_size: NA
j_call: TRBJ2-1

cdr3_aa: CASSESNTGELFF
v_call: TRBV10-2
clone_size: NA
j_call: TRBJ2-2

cdr3_aa: CSAPGPFYEQYF
v_call: TRBV20-1
clone_size: NA
j_call: TRBJ2-7

cdr3_aa: CSVEVSLNTEAFF
v_call: TRBV29-1
clone_size: few
j_call: TRBJ1-1

cdr3_aa: CASSQVRRGVYF
v_call: TRBV3-1
clone_size: NA
j_call: TRBJ2-7

cdr3_aa: CASSPQQGGREETQYF
v_call: TRBV7-9
clone_size: NA
j_call: TRBJ2-5

cdr3_aa: CSVEVGQGKSSYNEQFF
v_call: TRBV29-1
clone_size: NA
j_call: TRBJ2-1

cdr3_aa: CASSLGQDTGELFF
v_call: TRBV3-1
clone_size: NA
j_call: TRBJ2-2

cdr3_aa: CASSPQGSRITDTQYF
v_call: TRBV4-3
clone_size: NA
j_call: TRBJ2-3

cdr3_aa: CASSLVTSSSTDTQYF
v_call: TRBV5-5
clone_size: NA
j_call: TRBJ2-3

cdr3_aa: CAGSSRTGTNQPQHF
v_call: TRBV7-8
clone_size: NA
j_call: TRBJ1-5

cdr3_aa: CASSGTSEGYNEQFF
v_call: TRBV2
clone_size: NA
j_call: TRBJ2-1

cdr3_aa: CASSANQGAVQPQHF
v_call: TRBV2
clone_size: NA
j_call: TRBJ1-5

cdr3_aa: CSARDGEGADTQYF
v_call: TRBV20-1
clone_size: few
j_call: TRBJ2-3

cdr3_aa: CALDWSPGALSCYEQYF
v_call: TRBV10-3
clone_size: NA
j_call: TRBJ2-7

cdr3_aa: CSASSGGDKNEQYF
v_call: TRBV20-1
clone_size: NA
j_call: TRBJ2-7

cdr3_aa: CASNMGVSDEQFF
v_call: TRBV7-2
clone_size: NA
j_call: TRBJ2-1

cdr3_aa: CASSLALAGGQETQFF
v_call: TRBV7-2
clone_size: NA
j_call: NA

cdr3_aa: CASSLATGQETQYF
v_call: TRBV11-2
clone_size: many
j_call: NA

cdr3_aa: CATSSSGTGTYEQYF
v_call: TRBV15
clone_size: NA
j_call: NA

cdr3_aa: CGGVRLLKGRGRKETQYF
v_call: TRBV6-7
clone_size: NA
j_call: TRBJ2-5

cdr3_aa: CASGVGLAGEVGVNEQFF
v_call: TRBV11-3
clone_size: NA
j_call: TRBJ2-1

cdr3_aa: CASSLYLAGGKGYNEQFF
v_call: TRBV5-1
clone_size: NA
j_call: TRBJ2-1

cdr3_aa: CASSQLGPRGQYF
v_call: TRBV3-1
clone_size: NA
j_call: TRBJ2-4

cdr3_aa: CSARDRDPKPDTQYF
v_call: TRBV20-1
clone_size: few
j_call: TRBJ2-3

cdr3_aa: CASSRRGGGTDTQYF
v_call: TRBV3-1
clone_size: once
j_call: TRBJ2-3

cdr3_aa: CATTGPMAYEQYF
v_call: TRBV24-1
clone_size: NA
j_call: TRBJ2-7

cdr3_aa: CASSLVGPPRDNYGYTF
v_call: TRBV7-8
clone_size: once
j_call: TRBJ1-2

cdr3_aa: CGSSPRGGNSPLHF
v_call: TRBV5-4
clone_size: NA
j_call: TRBJ1-6

cdr3_aa: CASSVGQEALYEQYF
v_call: TRBV9
clone_size: few
j_call: TRBJ2-7

cdr3_aa: CASGMTGRKTQYF
v_call: TRBV6-5
clone_size: many
j_call: TRBJ2-5

cdr3_aa: CSVEPRGGKRGEQYF
v_call: TRBV29-1
clone_size: many
j_call: TRBJ2-7

cdr3_aa: CATSRGGGGEKLFF
v_call: TRBV15
clone_size: few
j_call: TRBJ1-4

cdr3_aa: CASQGDRGSNQPQHF
v_call: TRBV28
clone_size: NA
j_call: TRBJ1-5

cdr3_aa: CASSSQGQARVETQYF
v_call: TRBV18
clone_size: NA
j_call: TRBJ2-5

cdr3_aa: CASSPTGKLAKNIQYF
v_call: TRBV6-5
clone_size: NA
j_call: NA

cdr3_aa: CASSQDRTGRVTDTQYF
v_call: TRBV4-1
clone_size: NA
j_call: TRBJ2-3

cdr3_aa: CARSPSRLSSYNEQFF
v_call: TRBV7-2
clone_size: NA
j_call: TRBJ2-1

cdr3_aa: CASSLVGFGSEEKLFF
v_call: TRBV7-9
clone_size: NA
j_call: TRBJ1-4

cdr3_aa: CASTLSRDRVVEQYF
v_call: TRBV5-8
clone_size: NA
j_call: TRBJ2-7